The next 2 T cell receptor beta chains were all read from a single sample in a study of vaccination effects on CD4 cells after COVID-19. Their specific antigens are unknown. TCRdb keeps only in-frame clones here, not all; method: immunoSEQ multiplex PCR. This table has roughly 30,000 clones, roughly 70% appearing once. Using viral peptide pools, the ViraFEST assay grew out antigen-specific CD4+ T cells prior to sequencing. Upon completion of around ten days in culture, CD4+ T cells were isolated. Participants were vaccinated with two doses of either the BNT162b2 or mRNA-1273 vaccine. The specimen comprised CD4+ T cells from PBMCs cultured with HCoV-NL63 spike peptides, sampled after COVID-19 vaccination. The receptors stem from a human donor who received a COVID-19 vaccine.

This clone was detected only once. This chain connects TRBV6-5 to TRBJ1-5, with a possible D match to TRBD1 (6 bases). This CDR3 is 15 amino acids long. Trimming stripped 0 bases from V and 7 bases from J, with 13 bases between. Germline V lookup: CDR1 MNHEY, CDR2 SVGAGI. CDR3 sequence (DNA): TGTGCCAGCAGTTACTCGAAGGCAGGGGAACAGCCCCAGCATTTT. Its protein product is CASSYSKAGEQPQHF.

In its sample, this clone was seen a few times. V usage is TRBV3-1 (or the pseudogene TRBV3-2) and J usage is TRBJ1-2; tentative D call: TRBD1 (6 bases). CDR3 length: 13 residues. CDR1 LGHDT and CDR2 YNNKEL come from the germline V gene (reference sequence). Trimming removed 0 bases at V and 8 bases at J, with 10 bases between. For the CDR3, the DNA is TGTGCCAGCAGCCAAGACAGGGGTAGGGGCTACACCTTC. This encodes CASSQDRGRGYTF.